This T cell receptor (beta chain) was found in a study of blood T cells in healthy people across ages. Findings and limits, study-wide: When one million T cells were used, diversity estimates were thought to be underestimates.

Together with a sample-barcoded 5' primer, a J-beta primer mix was included in a second PCR lasting about 7 to 11 cycles. Each TCR beta cDNA got a 12-nucleotide random molecular identifier. TCRdb used MiXCR to reprocess the 5' RACE reads, holding one entry per CDR3 protein. This table holds nearly 800,000 distinct CDR3 sequences, about 56% found once. As concerns this clonotype: What it binds is not known.

V gave up 3 bases and J gave up 7 bases, with 18 bases separating them. The CDR3 sequence is 15 residues long. Looked up from germline, CDR1 is SQVTM and CDR2 is ANQGSEA. It was approximately 9 milliliters of peripheral blood that were drawn from each donor. The rearrangement uses TRBV29-1 and TRBJ1-4; weak D call: TRBD1 (6 bases). Sequenced: blood. The source of this sequence is a man aged 35-49 years in good health. Here the CDR3 DNA reads TGCAGCGTTGATTCATCCCGGGTAGGGGGTGAAAAACTGTTTTTT. Its translation is CSVDSSRVGGEKLFF.